Listed here are 24 T cell receptor beta chains from one sample, sequenced in a study of blood T cell repertoires in COVID-19. Assay: immunoSEQ multiplex PCR; the TCRdb copy retains only in-frame clones and omits some. Among about 520,000 clones listed, 75% to 90% were seen once. Sample: peripheral blood. All receptors derive from a human donor in a cohort sampled during active COVID-19.

J is TRBJ2-7 and V is TRBV5-1; TRBD2 agrees at 11 bases. V lost 0 bases and J lost 6; bases outside the gene matches: 5. Germline V gives CDR1 SGHRS, CDR2 YFSETQ. CDR3 length equals 15 residues. CDR3 residues: CASSLDLAGGREQYF. In DNA form, the CDR3 reads TGCGCCAGCAGCTTGGATCTAGCGGGAGGCCGCGAGCAGTACTTC. Full variable domain (outside the CDR3, taken from reference TRBV5-1 and TRBJ2-7): KAGVTQTPRYLIKTRGQQVTLSCSPISGHRSVSWYQQTPGQGLQFLFEYFSETQRNKGNFPGRFSGRQFSNSRSEMNVSTLELGDSALYLCASSLDLAGGREQYFGPGTRLTVT.

This clone was observed a single time. The chain recombines TRBV12-3 or TRBV12-4 with TRBJ2-7; weak D call: TRBD2 (6 bases). V lost 6 bases to trimming and J lost 4 bases, with 10 bases between them. The CDR3 totals 12 residues. The CDR3 sequence is CASSRTNYEQYF. The CDR3 bases are TGTGCCAGCAGCCGGACTAATTACGAGCAGTACTTC.

The chain carries TRBV2 and TRBJ2-2, with TRBD1 as a possible D gene (6 bases). Per the germline V gene, CDR1 is SNHLY and CDR2 is FYNNEI. V lost 4 bases, J lost 1 base, and 10 bases lay in between. The CDR3 has 15 residues. CDR3 coding DNA: TGTGCCAGCAGTGTGACAGGTTTGAACACCGGGGAGCTGTTTTTT. As protein: CASSVTGLNTGELFF. Supplemented by reference TRBV2 and TRBJ2-2, the full variable domain reads EPEVTQTPSHQVTQMGQEVILRCVPISNHLYFYWYRQILGQKVEFLVSFYNNEISEKSEIFDDQFSVERPDGSNFTLKIRSTKLEDSAMYFCASSVTGLNTGELFFGEGSRLTVL.

This chain uses TRBV19 with TRBJ1-2, with unresolved D. Trimming removed 2 bases from V and 2 bases from J, with 9 bases in between. Per the germline V gene, CDR1 is LNHDA and CDR2 is SQIVND (reference sequence). CDR3 length: 14 residues. The CDR3 DNA follows: TGTGCCAGTAGTATAAGTCTGACAAACTATGGCTACACCTTC. It specifies CASSISLTNYGYTF.

This sequence joins TRBV3-1 (or the pseudogene TRBV3-2) and TRBJ2-3; D not certain. V was cut by 2 bases and J by 5 bases, with 8 bases left in between. Germline CDR1 and CDR2: LGHDT and YNNKEL (reference sequence). This CDR3 spans 13 amino acids. For the CDR3, the DNA is TGTGCCAGCAGCCAATTCTCAGTAGATACGCAGTATTTT. It specifies CASSQFSVDTQYF.

The sample holds one count of this clone. The chain joins TRBV25-1 to TRBJ2-1; D call uncertain. This CDR3 is 14 amino acids long. The V and J ends lost 10 bases and 2 bases respectively, with 15 bases between them. The germline CDR1 and CDR2 sequences are MGHDK and SYGVNS. The CDR3: CATKIATAYNEQFF. The CDR3 nucleotides are TGTGCCACCAAAATCGCCACGGCCTACAATGAGCAGTTCTTC.

This clone was detected only once. V gene TRBV19 combines with J gene TRBJ1-1, with D perhaps TRBD1 (5 bases). Germline V gene lookup returns CDR1 LNHDA and CDR2 SQIVND (reference sequence). V lost 4 bases, J lost 7 bases, and 19 bases lay in between. This CDR3 has 15 residues. The CDR3 coding sequence is TGTGCCAGTAGTAATCGGGGGGTCGGGCCGATTGAAGCTTTCTTT. It codes for CASSNRGVGPIEAFF. Drawing the rest from reference TRBV19 and TRBJ1-1, the complete variable domain is DGGITQSPKYLFRKEGQNVTLSCEQNLNHDAMYWYRQDPGQGLRLIYYSQIVNDFQKGDIAEGYSVSREKKESFPLTVTSAQKNPTAFYLCASSNRGVGPIEAFFGQGTRLTVV.

The J gene is TRBJ2-1, the V gene TRBV7-8; 7 nucleotides line up with TRBD2. Unmatched junction bases numbered 7, after V lost 5 bases and J lost 0 bases. The CDR3 contains 16 residues. Germline-derived CDR1 and CDR2 are SGHVS and FQNEAQ. This CDR3 is CASSLGAGASYNEQFF. In DNA, the CDR3 is TGTGCCAGCAGCCTAGGGGCGGGAGCCTCCTACAATGAGCAGTTCTTC. Drawing the rest from reference TRBV7-8 and TRBJ2-1, the complete variable domain is GAGVSQSPRYKVAKRGQDVALRCDPISGHVSLFWYQQALGQGPEFLTYFQNEAQLDKSGLPSDRFFAERPEGSVSTLKIQRTQQEDSAVYLCASSLGAGASYNEQFFGPGTRLTVL.

The chain recombines TRBV10-3 with TRBJ2-5, with D possibly TRBD1 on 6 matching bases. The germline V and J ends were trimmed by 3 bases and 3 bases, with 14 bases remaining between them. Germline V gives CDR1 ENHRY, CDR2 SYGVKD. This CDR3 is 15 amino acids long. The CDR3 nucleotides are TGTGCCATCAGTGAAGCCCCGGCAGGGGAAGAGACCCAGTACTTC. Translating gives CAISEAPAGEETQYF.

V usage is TRBV28 and J usage is TRBJ2-3; TRBD1 agrees at 8 bases. Germline V lookup: CDR1 MDHEN, CDR2 SYDVKM. Trimming took 8 bases from V and 3 from J; bases not matched to a gene: 4. This CDR3 comprises 13 residues. The CDR3 reads CASYGQGTDTQYF. DNA of the CDR3: TGTGCCAGCTATGGACAGGGAACAGATACGCAGTATTTT.

The chain employs TRBV3-1 (or the pseudogene TRBV3-2) and TRBJ2-6, with D hard to call. The CDR3 sequence is 14 residues long. V lost 8 bases and J lost 2, with 10 bases in between. Germline assignment: CDR1 LGHDT and CDR2 YNNKEL (reference sequence). This CDR3 is CASGWATGANVLTF. In DNA form, the CDR3 reads TGTGCCAGCGGCTGGGCGACTGGGGCCAACGTCCTGACTTTC.

The V gene is TRBV27, the J gene TRBJ2-7, with 13 positions matching TRBD2. The CDR3 spans 17 residues. Germline CDR1 and CDR2: MNHEY and SMNVEV (reference sequence). V dropped 6 bases and J dropped 2; count of bases not matched to a gene: 10. The DNA for the CDR3 is TGTGCCAGCAGCTGGAAGCCGGGACTAGCGGGAACCTACGAGCAGTACTTC. Encoded protein: CASSWKPGLAGTYEQYF.

The V call is TRBV30, the J call TRBJ2-6; no firm D call. V lost 2 bases and J 4 bases, leaving 18 bases between the germline ends. CDR1 and CDR2 from the germline V gene are GTSNPN and SVGIG (reference sequence). The CDR3 length is 17 residues. The CDR3 DNA reads TGTGCCTGGAGTCGCCTCGGAGCCGGTGGGGGGGCCAACGTCCTGACTTTC. Encoded protein: CAWSRLGAGGGANVLTF.

V is TRBV6-2 or TRBV6-3 and J is TRBJ2-2, with a weak D call TRBD2 (5 bases). V lost 2 bases to trimming and J lost 6 bases, with 7 bases between them. The CDR3 runs 13 residues. CDR1 is MNHEY, CDR2 SVGEGT, per germline. The CDR3 DNA is TGTGCCAGCAGTTACAGAGCGGCCGGGGAGCTGTTTTTT. Translation gives CASSYRAAGELFF.

This chain joins TRBV19 and TRBJ1-1, with D possibly TRBD1 on 5 matching bases. V was cut by 4 bases and J by 1 base, with 13 bases left in between. Germline V gene data show CDR1 as LNHDA and CDR2 as SQIVND (reference sequence). CDR3 size: 15 residues. The CDR3 DNA sequence: TGTGCCAGTAGTACCCCATACACAGGGAACACTGAAGCTTTCTTT. This sequence encodes CASSTPYTGNTEAFF. Full variable domain (outside the CDR3, taken from reference TRBV19 and TRBJ1-1): DGGITQSPKYLFRKEGQNVTLSCEQNLNHDAMYWYRQDPGQGLRLIYYSQIVNDFQKGDIAEGYSVSREKKESFPLTVTSAQKNPTAFYLCASSTPYTGNTEAFFGQGTRLTVV.

CDR3 region: CASSSSGSPLVQYF. The CDR3 DNA reads TGTGCCAGCAGCAGTAGCGGGAGCCCCCTGGTGCAGTATTTT. The chain links TRBV28 to TRBJ2-3, with 9 bases that match TRBD2. Unmatched junction bases numbered 12, after V lost 6 bases and J lost 11 bases. Germline CDR1 reads MDHEN; CDR2 reads SYDVKM. The CDR3 is made up of 14 amino acids.

J is TRBJ2-3 and V is TRBV12-3 or TRBV12-4; D unresolved. The CDR3 spans 12 residues. The V end was cut by 2 bases, the J end by 8 bases, with 8 bases between. The CDR3 DNA reads as TGTGCCAGCAGTTTATACCCCGGTACGCAGTATTTT. Amino acids: CASSLYPGTQYF.

This clone was observed once. This chain joins TRBV10-2 and TRBJ2-2; TRBD2 matches 7 bases. V was clipped by 8 bases and J by 4 bases; unmatched bases: 10. The CDR3 has 15 amino acids. CDR1 and CDR2 (germline): WSHSY, SAAADI. The CDR3 loop is CASRRTAGPTGELFF. CDR3 coding DNA: TGCGCCAGCCGCCGTACAGCGGGACCCACCGGGGAGCTGTTTTTT.

This sequence joins TRBV16 and TRBJ2-4; unclear D gene. V was clipped by 0 bases and J by 1 base, with 13 bases between them. This CDR3 is 17 amino acids long. The V gene's germline CDR1 is KGHSY and CDR2 FQNENV. The chain's CDR3 is CASSQSRQRRAKNIQYF. Written as DNA, the CDR3 is TGTGCCAGCAGCCAATCAAGGCAGCGAAGGGCCAAAAACATTCAGTACTTC.

The rearrangement links TRBV21-1 to TRBJ1-3; the table's D call, TRBD1, was not checked against the DNA. TRBV21-1 counts as a pseudogene. The CDR3 loop spans 14 amino acids. Here the CDR3 DNA reads TGTGCCAGCAGCCTTACATACTCTGGAAACACCATATATTTT. Encoded protein: CASSLTYSGNTIYF.

The rearrangement uses TRBV9 and TRBJ2-3, with 8 positions matching TRBD2. The ends lost 4 bases at V and 2 bases at J; junction bases unmatched: 6. CDR1 is SGDLS, CDR2 YYNGEE, per germline. The CDR3 has 15 residues. CDR3 sequence (DNA): TGTGCCAGCAGCACGACTAGCGCTTCCACAGATACGCAGTATTTT. Translating it yields CASSTTSASTDTQYF.

As to this clone: Different DNA sequences within this sample yield the same CDR3. This sequence joins TRBV12-3 or TRBV12-4 and TRBJ2-7; D might be TRBD1 (6 bases). Trimming cost V 1 base and J 4 bases, with 8 bases left between them. The CDR3 totals 13 residues. The CDR3 region is CASSLEQGYEQYF. The CDR3 coding sequence is TGTGCCAGCAGTTTAGAACAGGGTTACGAGCAGTACTTC.

CDR3 sequence reads: CAWTQGNEQYF. As DNA, the CDR3 is TGTGCCTGGACCCAGGGAAACGAGCAGTACTTC. This chain connects TRBV30 to TRBJ2-7, with D possibly TRBD1 on 5 matching bases. The V gene lost 4 bases and the J gene lost 5 bases, with 9 bases spanning the gap. CDR1 and CDR2 from the germline V gene are GTSNPN and SVGIG (reference sequence). The CDR3 length is 11 residues.

The chain carries TRBV4-2 and TRBJ2-7, with TRBD2 matching over 8 bases. CDR1 and CDR2 (germline): LGHNA, YNFKEQ. J gave up 3 bases and V 0 bases, and 10 bases lay outside the gene matches. The CDR3 length is 17 residues. CDR3 DNA sequence: TGTGCCAGCAGCCAAGATAGAGGGGCTAGCGGGCTCTACGAGCAGTACTTC. This encodes CASSQDRGASGLYEQYF.